The next 3 T cell receptor beta chains were all read from a single sample in a study of blood T cells in healthy people across ages. A sample-barcoded 5' primer and a J-beta primer mix were used in a second PCR of about 6 to 12 cycles. From the 5' RACE reads, TCRdb called clonotypes with MiXCR, one entry per CDR3 protein. The sample shows some 1 million distinct CDR3 sequences, around 45% of them seen only once. The source material was blood. All receptors derive from a woman aged 55-70 years in good health.

This chain joins TRBV19 and TRBJ2-7, with D maybe TRBD1 (5 bases). Germline CDR1 reads LNHDA; CDR2 reads SQIVND (reference sequence). Trimming left V 3 bases short and J 7 bases short, with 22 bases between. The CDR3 contains 16 residues. Written as DNA, the CDR3 is TGTGCCAGTAGTATCCCGTTTGGGCAGGGTGCCGCTGAGCAGTACTTC. Translating it yields CASSIPFGQGAAEQYF. Using reference TRBV19 and TRBJ2-7 for the parts outside the CDR3, the full variable domain is DGGITQSPKYLFRKEGQNVTLSCEQNLNHDAMYWYRQDPGQGLRLIYYSQIVNDFQKGDIAEGYSVSREKKESFPLTVTSAQKNPTAFYLCASSIPFGQGAAEQYFGPGTRLTVT.

This clonotype has only a few counts. This rearrangement joins TRBV5-1 to TRBJ2-7; possible D gene TRBD2, 6 bases. Germline V CDR1 and CDR2: SGHRS, YFSETQ. V lost 0 bases, J lost 3 bases, and 10 bases lay in between. The length of the CDR3 is 14 residues. Here the CDR3 DNA reads TGCGCCAGCAGCTTGGGGACTATCCTCTACGAGCAGTACTTC. Translating it yields CASSLGTILYEQYF.

This chain connects TRBV6-1 to TRBJ2-6; 9 bases fit TRBD1. J gave up 0 bases and V 6 bases, and 3 bases lay outside the gene matches. The V gene's germline CDR1 is MNHNS and CDR2 SASEGT. The CDR3 has 16 amino acids. In DNA form, the CDR3 reads TGTGCCAGCAGGGGACAGGGCAACTCTGGGGCCAACGTCCTGACTTTC. Its translation: CASRGQGNSGANVLTF.